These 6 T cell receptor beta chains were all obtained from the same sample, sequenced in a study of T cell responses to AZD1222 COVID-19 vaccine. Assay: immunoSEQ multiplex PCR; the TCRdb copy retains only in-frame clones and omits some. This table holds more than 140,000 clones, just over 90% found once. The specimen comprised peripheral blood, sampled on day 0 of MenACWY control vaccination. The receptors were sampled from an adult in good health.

CDR3 sequence: CASSYPMATGLGTQYF. The CDR3, as DNA: TGTGCCAGCAGTTACCCCATGGCCACGGGTTTAGGGACCCAGTACTTC. The chain links TRBV6-6 to TRBJ2-5; D is ambiguous. CDR1 is MNHNY, CDR2 SVGAGI, per germline (reference sequence). The V end was cut by 2 bases, the J end by 7 bases, with 20 bases between. The length of the CDR3 is 16 residues.

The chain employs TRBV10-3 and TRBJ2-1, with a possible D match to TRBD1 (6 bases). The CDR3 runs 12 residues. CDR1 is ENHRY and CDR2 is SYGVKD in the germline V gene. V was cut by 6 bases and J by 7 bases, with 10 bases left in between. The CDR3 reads CAISRGGNEQFF. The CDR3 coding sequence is TGTGCCATCAGCAGAGGGGGAAATGAGCAGTTCTTC.

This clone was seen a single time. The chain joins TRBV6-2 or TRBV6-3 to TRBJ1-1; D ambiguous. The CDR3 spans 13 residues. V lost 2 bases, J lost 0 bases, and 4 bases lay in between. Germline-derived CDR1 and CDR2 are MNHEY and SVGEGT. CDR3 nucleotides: TGTGCCAGCAGTTACCTGATGAACACTGAAGCTTTCTTT. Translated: CASSYLMNTEAFF.

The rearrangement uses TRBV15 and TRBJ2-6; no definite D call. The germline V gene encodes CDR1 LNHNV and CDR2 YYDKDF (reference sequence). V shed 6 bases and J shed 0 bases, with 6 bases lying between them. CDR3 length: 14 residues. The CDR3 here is CATRGFSGANVLTF. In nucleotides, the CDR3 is TGTGCCACCAGAGGGTTCTCTGGGGCCAACGTCCTGACTTTC.

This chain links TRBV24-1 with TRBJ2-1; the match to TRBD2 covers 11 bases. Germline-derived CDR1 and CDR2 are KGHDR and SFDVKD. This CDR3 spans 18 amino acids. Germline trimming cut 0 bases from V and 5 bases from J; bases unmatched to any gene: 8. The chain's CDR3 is CATSDLGVAGGADNEQFF. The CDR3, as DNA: TGTGCCACCAGTGATTTGGGAGTAGCGGGAGGGGCGGACAATGAGCAGTTCTTC.

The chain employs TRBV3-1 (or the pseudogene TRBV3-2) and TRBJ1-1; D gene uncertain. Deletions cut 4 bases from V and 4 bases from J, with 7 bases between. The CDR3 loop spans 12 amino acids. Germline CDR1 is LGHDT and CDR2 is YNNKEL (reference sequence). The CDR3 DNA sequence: TGTGCCAGCAGCCCCCTGGGCACTGAAGCTTTCTTT. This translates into CASSPLGTEAFF.